This T cell receptor (beta chain) was identified during a study of response to subunit inactivated influenza vaccine. Study-level findings and limits: The authors suggested that every seasonal influenza vaccination recruits few new T cells.

This clonotype was seen at least ten times. The antigen is undetermined. CDR1 is MNHNS and CDR2 is SASEGT in the germline V gene. With V trimmed by 11 bases and J by 5 bases, 13 bases remained unmatched. The CDR3 length is 14 residues. From the RT-PCR reads, TCRdb called clonotypes with MiXCR, one entry per CDR3 protein. The sample consists of just over 300,000 distinct CDR3 sequences, approximately 20% of them appearing once. The sample in question was PBMCs from blood, obtained around 22 months after vaccination. The V call is TRBV6-1, the J call TRBJ1-2; 8 nucleotides match TRBD1. This sequence originates from a man aged 50-75 years who received an inactivated influenza vaccine. DNA for the CDR3: TGTGCCGCCAGGGGGCGCGGGGATAATTATGGCTACACCTTC. Translated, it gives CAARGRGDNYGYTF.